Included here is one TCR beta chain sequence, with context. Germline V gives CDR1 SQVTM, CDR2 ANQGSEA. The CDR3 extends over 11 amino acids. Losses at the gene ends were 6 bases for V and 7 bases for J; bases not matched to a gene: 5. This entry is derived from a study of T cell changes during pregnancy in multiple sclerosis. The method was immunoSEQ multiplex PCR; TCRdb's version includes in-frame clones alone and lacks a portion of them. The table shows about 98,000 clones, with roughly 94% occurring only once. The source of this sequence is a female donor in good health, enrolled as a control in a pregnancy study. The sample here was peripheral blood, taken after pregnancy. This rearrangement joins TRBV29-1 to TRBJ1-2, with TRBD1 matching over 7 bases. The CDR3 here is CSVKDRRGYTF. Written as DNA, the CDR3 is TGCAGCGTAAAGGACAGGCGTGGCTACACCTTC.